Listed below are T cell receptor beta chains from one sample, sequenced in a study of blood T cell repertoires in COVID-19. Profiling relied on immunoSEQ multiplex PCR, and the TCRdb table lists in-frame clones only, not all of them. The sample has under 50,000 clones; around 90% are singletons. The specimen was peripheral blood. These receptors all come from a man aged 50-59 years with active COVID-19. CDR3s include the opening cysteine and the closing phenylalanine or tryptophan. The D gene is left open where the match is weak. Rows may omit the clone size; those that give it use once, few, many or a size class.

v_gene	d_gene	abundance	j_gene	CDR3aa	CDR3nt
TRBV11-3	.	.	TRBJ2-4	CASSPDGGNIQYF	TGTGCCAGCAGCCCGGACGGGGGAAACATTCAGTACTTC
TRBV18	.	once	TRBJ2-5	CASSQSRGQETQYF	TGTGCCAGCTCACAGTCCAGGGGCCAAGAGACCCAGTACTTC
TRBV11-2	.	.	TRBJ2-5	CASSLEAGKTQYF	TGTGCCAGCAGCTTAGAGGCGGGGAAGACCCAGTACTTC
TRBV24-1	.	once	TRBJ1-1	CATPSGRGTEAFF	TGTGCCACCCCCAGCGGTCGGGGCACTGAAGCTTTCTTT
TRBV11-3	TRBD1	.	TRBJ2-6	CASSSHRGRGANVLTF	TGTGCCAGCAGCTCCCACAGGGGAAGGGGGGCCAACGTCCTGACTTTC
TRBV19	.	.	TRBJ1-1	CASSGQTLEAFF	TGTGCCAGTAGTGGCCAGACTCTTGAAGCTTTCTTT
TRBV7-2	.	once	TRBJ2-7	CASSLAWGHEQYF	TGTGCCAGCAGCTTAGCATGGGGGCACGAGCAGTACTTC
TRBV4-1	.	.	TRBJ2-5	CASSQENSLETQYF	TGCGCCAGCAGCCAAGAAAACAGTTTAGAGACCCAGTACTTC
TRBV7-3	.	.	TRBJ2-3	CASSLYGRTDTQYF	TGTGCCAGCAGCTTATACGGGAGAACAGATACGCAGTATTTT
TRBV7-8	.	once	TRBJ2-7	CASSPSGHSYEQYF	TGTGCCAGCAGTCCTTCGGGACACTCCTACGAGCAGTACTTC
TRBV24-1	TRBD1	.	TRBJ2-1	CATSGFGRAGQGAYEQFF	TGTGCCACCAGTGGTTTTGGGCGGGCAGGACAGGGGGCCTATGAGCAGTTCTTC
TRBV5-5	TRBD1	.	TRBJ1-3	CASRPDRVSGNTIYF	TGTGCCAGCAGACCTGACAGGGTTTCTGGAAACACCATATATTTT
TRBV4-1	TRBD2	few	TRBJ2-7	CASSQGRFRGGYEQYF	TGCGCCAGCAGCCAAGGGAGATTTAGGGGAGGGTACGAGCAGTACTTC
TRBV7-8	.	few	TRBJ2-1	CASRDSGAYNEQFF	TGTGCCAGCAGGGACTCCGGGGCCTACAATGAGCAGTTCTTC
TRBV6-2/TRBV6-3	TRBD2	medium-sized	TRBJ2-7	CASSYSTSGRMYEQYF	TGTGCCAGCAGTTACTCGACTAGCGGGAGAATGTACGAGCAGTACTTC
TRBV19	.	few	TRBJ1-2	CASSVTDNYGYTF	TGTGCCAGTAGTGTGACAGATAACTATGGCTACACCTTC
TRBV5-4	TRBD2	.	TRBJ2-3	CASSLPPGGGTDTQYF	TGTGCCAGCAGCTTGCCCCCGGGGGGGGGCACAGATACGCAGTATTTT
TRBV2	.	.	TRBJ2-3	CASKEEPPTQYF	TGTGCCAGCAAGGAGGAACCCCCTACGCAGTATTTT
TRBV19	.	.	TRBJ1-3	CACSPRQAESGNTIYF	TGTGCCTGTTCCCCCAGACAAGCAGAGTCTGGAAACACCATATATTTT
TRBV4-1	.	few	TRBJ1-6	CASREGSYNSPLHF	TGCGCCAGCAGGGAGGGTTCCTATAATTCACCCCTCCACTTT
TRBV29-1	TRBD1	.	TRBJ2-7	CSAALGQGSEQYF	TGCAGCGCCGCGTTGGGACAGGGAAGCGAGCAGTACTTC
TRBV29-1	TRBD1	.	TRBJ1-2	CSVGQGRGGYTF	TGCAGCGTCGGACAGGGGAGGGGTGGCTACACCTTC
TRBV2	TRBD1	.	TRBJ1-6	CATTGQGNSPLHF	TGTGCCACCACTGGACAGGGAAATTCACCCCTCCACTTT
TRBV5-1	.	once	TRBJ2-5	CASSLVGGEQETQYF	TGCGCCAGCAGCTTGGTCGGGGGTGAACAAGAGACCCAGTACTTC
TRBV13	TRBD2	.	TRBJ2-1	CASSLGLAGAHNEQFF	TGTGCCAGCAGCTTAGGTCTAGCGGGAGCCCACAATGAGCAGTTCTTC
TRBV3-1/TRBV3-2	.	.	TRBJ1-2	CAGSQLTGSDGKGYTF	TGTGCCGGCAGCCAACTTACAGGGTCGGATGGGAAAGGCTACACCTTC
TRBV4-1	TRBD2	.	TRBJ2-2	CASSLSGGANTGELFF	TGCGCCAGCAGCCTTTCCGGGGGGGCGAACACCGGGGAGCTGTTTTTT
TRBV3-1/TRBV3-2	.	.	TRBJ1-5	CASSQPGTYQPQHF	TGTGCCAGCAGCCAACCGGGAACTTATCAGCCCCAGCATTTT
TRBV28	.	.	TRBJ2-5	CASSAPRDSGREKETQYF	TGTGCCAGCAGTGCGCCCCGGGACTCTGGAAGGGAGAAAGAGACCCAGTACTTC
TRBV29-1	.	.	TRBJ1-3	CSVAGSSGNTIYF	TGCAGCGTCGCGGGCAGCTCTGGAAACACCATATATTTT
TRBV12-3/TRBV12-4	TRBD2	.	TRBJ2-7	CASSVSRGDEQYF	TGTGCCAGCAGCGTGAGCCGGGGGGACGAGCAGTACTTC
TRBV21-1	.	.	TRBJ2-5	CASSSHEDRGRETQYF	TGTGCCAGCAGCTCCCACGAGGACAGGGGAAGAGAGACCCAGTACTTC
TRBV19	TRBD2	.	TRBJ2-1	CASRTSGDGSYNEQFF	TGTGCCAGTAGGACTAGCGGGGATGGCTCCTACAATGAGCAGTTCTTC
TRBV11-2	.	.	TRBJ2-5	CASSENRGGQETQYF	TGTGCCAGCAGCGAGAACAGGGGGGGGCAAGAGACCCAGTACTTC
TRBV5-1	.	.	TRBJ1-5	CASSLFGDSNQPQHF	TGCGCCAGCAGCTTGTTCGGGGATAGCAATCAGCCCCAGCATTTT
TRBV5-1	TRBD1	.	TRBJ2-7	CASSLGQGGYEQYF	TGCGCCAGCAGCTTGGGACAGGGGGGCTACGAGCAGTACTTC
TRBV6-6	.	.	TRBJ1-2	CASSYSYAGDYGYTF	TGTGCCAGCAGTTACTCGTATGCAGGGGACTATGGCTACACCTTC
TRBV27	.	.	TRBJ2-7	CASRGRRYEQYF	TGTGCCAGCAGGGGGCGCCGGTACGAGCAGTACTTC
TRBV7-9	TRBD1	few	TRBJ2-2	CASSWDRSNTGELFF	TGTGCCAGCAGCTGGGACAGGTCGAACACCGGGGAGCTGTTTTTT
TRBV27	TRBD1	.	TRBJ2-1	CASSSPQGNDRGRYEQFF	TGTGCCAGCAGTTCACCCCAGGGGAATGACAGGGGACGGTATGAGCAGTTCTTC
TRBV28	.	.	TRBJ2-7	CASSLGFSGQGNEQYF	TGTGCCAGCAGTTTAGGATTTTCTGGGCAGGGTAACGAGCAGTACTTC
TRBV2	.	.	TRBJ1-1	CASSLGQLNTEAFF	TGTGCCAGCAGTCTGGGACAATTGAACACTGAAGCTTTCTTT
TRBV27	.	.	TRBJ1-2	CASSLSIDEYGYTF	TGTGCCAGCAGTTTATCGATAGATGAATATGGCTACACCTTC
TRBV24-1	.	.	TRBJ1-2	CATSEAGPTGYGYTF	TGTGCCACCAGTGAGGCGGGCCCCACGGGCTATGGCTACACCTTC
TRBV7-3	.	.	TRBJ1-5	CASSLPSSPRDLGNQPQHF	TGTGCCAGCAGCTTACCCTCATCCCCGCGGGACCTAGGCAATCAGCCCCAGCATTTT
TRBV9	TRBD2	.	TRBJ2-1	CASSVLAGGHLDEQFF	TGTGCCAGCAGCGTCCTAGCGGGGGGGCATCTGGATGAGCAGTTCTTC
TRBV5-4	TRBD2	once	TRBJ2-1	CASSLGGAGAYNEQFF	TGTGCCAGCAGCTTGGGGGGTGCGGGGGCCTACAATGAGCAGTTCTTC
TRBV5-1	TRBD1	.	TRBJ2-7	CASSFGTGEIGYEQYF	TGCGCCAGCAGCTTCGGGACAGGGGAAATAGGATACGAGCAGTACTTC
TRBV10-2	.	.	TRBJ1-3	CASSAQDRISGNTIYF	TGCGCCAGCAGTGCTCAGGACAGAATCTCTGGAAACACCATATATTTT